This T cell receptor beta chain comes out of a study of multiple sclerosis patients with progressive multifocal leukoencephalopathy. As for this clone: Its antigen is currently unknown.

Assay used: immunoSEQ multiplex PCR; TCRdb lists only in-frame clones, some missing. This sample carries 25,000 to 30,000 clones, around 90% of them seen once, and the ten largest clones take approximately 1%. Notes on the study in general: Most PML patients had lower entropy, suggesting less diverse TRB repertoires.

The time point is: before natalizumab initiation. CDR3 length equals 16 residues. CDR1 is MDHEN, CDR2 SYDVKM, per germline. Trimming shortened V by 6 bases and J by 5 bases, and 20 bases separated the two germline ends. Sequenced sample: PBMCs. The chain links TRBV28 to TRBJ1-5; maybe TRBD1 (5 bases). This receptor was identified in a human donor with multiple sclerosis. The CDR3 DNA reads as TGTGCCAGCAGATACGGGGGAGGAGGCACCCATCAGCCCCAGCATTTT. Its translation: CASRYGGGGTHQPQHF.